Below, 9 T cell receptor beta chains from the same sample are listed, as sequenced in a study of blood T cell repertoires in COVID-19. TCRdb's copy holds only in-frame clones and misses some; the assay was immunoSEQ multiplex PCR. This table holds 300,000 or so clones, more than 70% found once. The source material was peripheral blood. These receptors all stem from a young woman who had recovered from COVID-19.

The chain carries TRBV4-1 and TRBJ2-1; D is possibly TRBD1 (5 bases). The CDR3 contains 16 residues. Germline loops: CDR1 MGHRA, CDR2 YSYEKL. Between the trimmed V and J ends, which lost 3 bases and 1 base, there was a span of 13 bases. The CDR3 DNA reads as TGCGCCAGCAGCCAGCCAGGGATTAAGTCCTACAATGAGCAGTTCTTC. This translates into CASSQPGIKSYNEQFF.

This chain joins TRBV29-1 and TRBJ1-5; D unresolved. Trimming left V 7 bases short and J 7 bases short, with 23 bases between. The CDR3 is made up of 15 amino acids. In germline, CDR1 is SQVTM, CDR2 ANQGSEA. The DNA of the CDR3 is TGCAGCGCCGACCTGTGTGGGCTAAAGGTCCAGCCCCAGCATTTT. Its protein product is CSADLCGLKVQPQHF. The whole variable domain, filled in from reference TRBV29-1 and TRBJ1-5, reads SAVISQKPSRDICQRGTSLTIQCQVDSQVTMMFWYRQQPGQSLTLIATANQGSEATYESGFVIDKFPISRPNLTFSTLTVSNMSPEDSSIYLCSADLCGLKVQPQHFGDGTRLSIL.

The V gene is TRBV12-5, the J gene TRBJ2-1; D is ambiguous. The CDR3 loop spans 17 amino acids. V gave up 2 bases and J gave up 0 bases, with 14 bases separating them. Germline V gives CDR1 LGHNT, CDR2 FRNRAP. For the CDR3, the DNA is TGTGCTAGTGGTTTGTCCCCCGGGTCCCGCTCCTACAATGAGCAGTTCTTC. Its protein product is CASGLSPGSRSYNEQFF.

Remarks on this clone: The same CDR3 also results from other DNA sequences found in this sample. In DNA form, the CDR3 reads TGCGCCAGCAGCTTGGACAGCTCTGGAAACACCATATATTTT. It is translated as CASSLDSSGNTIYF. The chain links TRBV5-1 to TRBJ1-3; D ambiguous. V was cut by 0 bases and J by 0 bases, with 4 bases left in between. Germline V gene sequence: CDR1 SGHRS, CDR2 YFSETQ. The CDR3 has 14 residues.

The CDR3: CASSSNGQPQHF. The CDR3 nucleotides read TGTGCCAGCAGTTCCAACGGTCAGCCCCAGCATTTT. The rearrangement links TRBV6-5 to TRBJ1-5; D uncertain. Trimming cost V 4 bases and J 6 bases, with 7 bases left between them. The CDR3 totals 12 residues. Germline-derived CDR1 and CDR2 are MNHEY and SVGAGI.

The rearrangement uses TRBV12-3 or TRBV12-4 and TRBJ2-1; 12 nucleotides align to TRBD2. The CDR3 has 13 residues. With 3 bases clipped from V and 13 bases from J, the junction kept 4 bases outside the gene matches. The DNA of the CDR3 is TGTGCCAGCAGTTTTCGACTAGCGGGGGTTCAGTTCTTC. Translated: CASSFRLAGVQFF.

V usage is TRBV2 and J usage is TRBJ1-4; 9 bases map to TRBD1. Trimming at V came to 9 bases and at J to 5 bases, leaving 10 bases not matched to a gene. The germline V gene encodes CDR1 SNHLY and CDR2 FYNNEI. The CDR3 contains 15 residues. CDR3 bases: TGTGCCAGTGATTTTACCGGGACAGGGAATGAAAAACTGTTTTTT. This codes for CASDFTGTGNEKLFF.

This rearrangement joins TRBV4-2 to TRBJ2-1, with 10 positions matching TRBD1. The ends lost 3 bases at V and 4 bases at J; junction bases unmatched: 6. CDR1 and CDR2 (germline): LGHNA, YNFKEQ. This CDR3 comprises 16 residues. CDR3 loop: CASSQTGQGGYNEQFF. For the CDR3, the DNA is TGTGCCAGCAGCCAGACAGGACAGGGGGGATACAATGAGCAGTTCTTC.

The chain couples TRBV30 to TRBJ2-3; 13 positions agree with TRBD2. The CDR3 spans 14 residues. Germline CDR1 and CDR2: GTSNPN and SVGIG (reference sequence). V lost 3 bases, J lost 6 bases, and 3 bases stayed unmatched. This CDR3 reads CAWRLAGGQDTQYF. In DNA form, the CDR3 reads TGTGCCTGGAGACTAGCGGGGGGGCAGGATACGCAGTATTTT.